This T cell receptor (beta chain) was sequenced during a study of radiotherapy plus CTLA-4 blockade in lung cancer. Looking at the study overall: Patients showed objective responses in 15% to 20% of cases and disease control in approximately 28%. Findings and caveats of the study: Some TCR clones had been derived from tumors. These clones expanded in peripheral blood after radiotherapy plus ipilimumab. Reportedly, early blood T cell clone dynamics best predicted response, with interferon-beta.

The assay was immunoSEQ multiplex PCR, and TCRdb's table has in-frame clones only and misses some. The profile shows 85,000 to 120,000 clones, around 85% of them singletons. Details on this clone: The antigen is not known.

V gave up 0 bases and J gave up 10 bases, with 15 bases separating them. The CDR3 length is 15 residues. In germline, CDR1 is MNHNY, CDR2 SVGAGI (reference sequence). The genes are TRBV6-6 and TRBJ1-4; TRBD1 might be the D (6 bases). The sample here was peripheral blood, taken from a patient treated with radiotherapy plus ipilimumab. The origin of this receptor is a human donor with non-small cell lung cancer that progressed on radiotherapy plus ipilimumab. Some clones in this sample may be carry-over from other donors' samples. CDR3 protein: CASSYSSRGGGKLFF. CDR3 sequence (DNA): TGTGCCAGCAGTTACTCGAGCAGGGGTGGGGGAAAACTGTTTTTT.